This TCR beta chain emerged from a study of CD8 T cells in Susac syndrome. An input of roughly 0.5 to 1 ug of RNA was subjected to reverse transcription using random hexamers. TCRdb re-called the immunoSEQ multiplex PCR reads with MiXCR, one entry per CDR3 protein. In the table there are around 140,000 distinct CDR3 sequences, roughly 94% of which are singletons. The CDR3 has 11 amino acids. Trimming removed 7 bases from V and 8 bases from J, with 12 bases in between. Germline V gives CDR1 SQVTM, CDR2 ANQGSEA. The authors negatively isolated CD8+ and CD4+ T cells and FACS-enriched TEMRA cells. The chain couples TRBV29-1 to TRBJ2-4; D ambiguous. The sample consisted of CD4+ T cells from PBMCs. This TCR was sampled from a human donor with Susac syndrome. In DNA, the CDR3 is TGCAGCGCCGACTTTTCGGACATTCAGTACTTC. This sequence encodes CSADFSDIQYF.